The rows below give T cell receptor beta chains drawn from one sample of a study of cytomegalovirus exposure and HLA in healthy donors. Clones were read by immunoSEQ multiplex PCR, and TCRdb kept only the in-frame ones, dropping some. In the table there are about 50,000 clones, about three quarters of which are singletons. The sample taken for sequencing was PBMCs. These receptors all come from a woman aged 50 to 60 in good health and CMV-seronegative. Each CDR3 is given with its conserved first and last residue. Each record gives: J gene, D gene, clone size, V gene, CDR3 DNA, CDR3 protein. The D gene is left open where the match is weak. The size of a clone is reported for some rows only, either as once, few or many, or as a class for expanded clones.

TRBJ1-1,.,.,TRBV19,TGTGCCAGTTCCAATCCAGGGGTTCGTGGGTACACTGAAGCTTTCTTT,CASSNPGVRGYTEAFF
TRBJ2-7,.,few,TRBV6-6,TGTGCCAGCAGTAACCGGGGTTACGAGCAGTACTTC,CASSNRGYEQYF
TRBJ1-1,.,once,TRBV19,TGTGCCAGTAGTATAAAGGGGCAGGGAGAAGCTTTCTTT,CASSIKGQGEAFF
TRBJ1-6,TRBD1,.,TRBV6-5,TGTGCCAGCAGACCCGACAGGGGACGGTCACCCCTCCACTTT,CASRPDRGRSPLHF
TRBJ2-3,TRBD2,once,TRBV7-2,TGTGCCAGCAGCTCAACACTAGCGGGGGGACCAGATACGCAGTATTTT,CASSSTLAGGPDTQYF
TRBJ1-1,.,.,TRBV5-1,TGCGCCAGCAGCTTGGGCGAGGGCGGGTCTGAAGCTTTCTTT,CASSLGEGGSEAFF
TRBJ1-3,.,.,TRBV10-1,TGCGCCAGCGGGCCGGCGGCCCTGGAGGATACCTCTGGAAACACCATATATTTT,CASGPAALEDTSGNTIYF
TRBJ1-3,TRBD1,.,TRBV2,TGTGCCAGCAGTGAAAGCCCGACAGGGGCTGGAAACACCATATATTTT,CASSESPTGAGNTIYF
TRBJ1-2,TRBD1,.,TRBV7-2,TGTGCCAGCAGCGCGGGACAGGGTGAAAGCTACACCTTC,CASSAGQGESYTF
TRBJ2-1,.,.,TRBV27,TGTGCCAGCATAAGTGGGCTAAACCCCTACAATGAGCAGTTCTTC,CASISGLNPYNEQFF
TRBJ2-1,.,.,TRBV7-8,TGTGCCAGCAGCTTGAGCGGAGGCTCCTACAATGAGCAGTTCTTC,CASSLSGGSYNEQFF
TRBJ2-2,TRBD2,.,TRBV6-1,TGTGCCAGCATCCGGGGGGAGGACACCGGGGAGCTGTTTTTT,CASIRGEDTGELFF
TRBJ2-3,TRBD1,.,TRBV27,TGTGCCAGCAGTTTAAACAGGGGGTTGGGGGATACGCAGTATTTT,CASSLNRGLGDTQYF
TRBJ1-1,TRBD1,few,TRBV5-1,TGCGCCAGCAGCTCTGGACAGGGAAAAAACACTGAAGCTTTCTTT,CASSSGQGKNTEAFF
TRBJ1-4,.,.,TRBV19,TGTGCCAGTAAGCGGACTAATGAAAAACTGTTTTTT,CASKRTNEKLFF
TRBJ1-1,.,.,TRBV7-2,TGTGCCAGCAGCTCCGGCGGCCCGGGGGACACTGAAGCTTTCTTT,CASSSGGPGDTEAFF
TRBJ1-1,.,.,TRBV7-6,TGTGCCAGCAGCTGGGGAACGGCAGAGGGCCTTACCCCCACTGAAGCTTTCTTT,CASSWGTAEGLTPTEAFF
TRBJ2-3,TRBD2,few,TRBV27,TGTGCCAGCAGTTTAATCGGGGATGGTAGCGGGAGTGATACGCAGTATTTT,CASSLIGDGSGSDTQYF
TRBJ1-1,.,.,TRBV12-5,TGTGCTAGTGGTGTCCGACGGGGGACTGAAGCTTTCTTT,CASGVRRGTEAFF
TRBJ1-5,.,.,TRBV27,TGTGCCAGCAGTACTTCAAATCAGCCCCAGCATTTT,CASSTSNQPQHF
TRBJ2-7,TRBD2,.,TRBV9,TGTGCCAGCAGCGTAGGAGGACTAGCGGGCAACTACGAGCAGTACTTC,CASSVGGLAGNYEQYF
TRBJ2-3,.,few,TRBV10-3,TGTGCCATCAGTGTGGGGGGAACCACAGATACGCAGTATTTT,CAISVGGTTDTQYF